This T cell receptor (beta chain) was sequenced in a study of long-term antiretroviral therapy in people with HIV. Regarding the study as a whole: Post-ART, diversity grew, though it stayed under transplant donor control levels.

For this clone: Its cognate antigen is unknown.

Before they underwent DNA extraction, samples held roughly 0.95-11 million cryopreserved PBMC. Sequencing used immunoSEQ v3.0 at survey level. Measured with immunoSEQ multiplex PCR; TCRdb has only the in-frame clones, and not every one. The sample holds under 15,000 clones, 82% seen once. The CDR3 length is 14 residues. V lost 0 bases and J 6 bases, leaving 10 bases between the germline ends. Per the germline V gene, CDR1 is SGDLS and CDR2 is YYNGEE. This sequence joins TRBV9 and TRBJ2-1, with D perhaps given as TRBD1 or TRBD2 (5 bases each). The sample consisted of unsorted PBMCs, taken 8 to 8.5 years after starting antiretroviral therapy. The origin of this receptor is a man in his forties or fifties with HIV. The CDR3, as DNA: TGTGCCAGCAGCGTAGTGGGGACGTCCAATGAGCAGTTCTTC. Translated: CASSVVGTSNEQFF.